The clone carrying this T cell receptor beta chain turned up a few times. Other DNA variants within this sample encode the same CDR3. Repertoires were generated with immunoSEQ multiplex PCR, while TCRdb's copy carries only in-frame clones and drops some. The table lists tens of thousands of clones, around 78% of them singletons. This entry comes from a study of radiotherapy plus CTLA-4 blockade in lung cancer. Trimming shortened V by 0 bases and J by 4 bases, and 4 bases separated the two germline ends. This CDR3 contains 13 residues. Germline CDR1 reads SGHRS; CDR2 reads YFSETQ. The sample consisted of peripheral blood, taken from a patient treated with radiotherapy plus ipilimumab. The chain links TRBV5-1 to TRBJ2-2, with D unresolved. The receptor's source is a human donor with non-small cell lung cancer who had a partial response to radiotherapy plus ipilimumab. Some clones in this sample may be carry-over from other donors' samples. The CDR3 DNA follows: TGCGCCAGCAGCTTGGCGGGCACCGGGGAGCTGTTTTTT. Translated: CASSLAGTGELFF.